This T cell receptor beta chain was identified during a study of T cells in Graves' hyperthyroidism and ophthalmopathy. Study observations and caveats: Ophthalmopathy stood apart from stable hyperthyroidism in a 13 V-J model. Most thyroid clonotypes expanded above 0.001 appeared in blood too.

What was amplified from RNA transcripts were TCR beta CDR3 regions. TCR CDR3 regions were first amplified by RT-PCR with HTBI primers. A single record per CDR3 protein comes from TCRdb applying MiXCR to the multiplex PCR reads. This sample carries around 600,000 distinct CDR3 sequences, about 45% of them seen once, and the ten largest clones take less than 9%. This clonotype was observed a single time. Its antigen is as yet unknown. In germline, CDR1 is LGHNT, CDR2 FRNRAP. This CDR3 spans 15 amino acids. Sequenced sample: peripheral blood or thyroid tissue (not recorded which). The rearrangement joins TRBV12-5 to TRBJ1-3; TRBD1 matches 10 bases. The source is an adult man with Graves' disease, either hyperthyroidism or ophthalmopathy (not recorded which). The CDR3 sequence: CASTQDRGPGNTIYF. CDR3 DNA: TGTGCCAGCACCCAAGACAGGGGGCCTGGAAACACCATATATTTT. The entire variable domain, with the rest obtained from reference TRBV12-5 and TRBJ1-3, is as follows: DARVTQTPRHKVTEMGQEVTMRCQPILGHNTVFWYRQTMMQGLELLAYFRNRAPLDDSGMPKDRFSAEMPDATLATLKIQPSEPRDSAVYFCASTQDRGPGNTIYFGEGSWLTVV.